The sequence of this TCR beta chain was determined in a study of T cells after posttransplantation cyclophosphamide. Whole-study findings and limits: TRB clonality was highly associated with recipient CMV seropositivity and reactivation. Tissue-infiltrating T cells from skin or gut overlapped little with blood T cells. Later blood repertoires were often dominated by clones from the donor CD8+ memory compartment.

Germline V CDR1 and CDR2: LGHNA, YSLEER. This CDR3 has 16 residues. Trimming pared 0 bases from V and 0 bases from J, leaving 11 bases between. The count of this clone is one. The antigen remains unidentified. Here immunoSEQ multiplex PCR was the method, and the copy in TCRdb shows in-frame clones only, minus some. The sample carries about 52,000 clones, about 86% recorded once. The receptor was isolated from a man in his thirties or forties with a blood cancer, CMV-positive, and with a related stem cell donor. V and J are TRBV4-3 and TRBJ1-1, with D tentatively TRBD1 (5 bases). The sequencing sample was made of PBMCs. This CDR3 is CASSQDWAGMNTEAFF. The DNA for the CDR3 is TGCGCCAGCAGCCAAGATTGGGCAGGGATGAACACTGAAGCTTTCTTT.